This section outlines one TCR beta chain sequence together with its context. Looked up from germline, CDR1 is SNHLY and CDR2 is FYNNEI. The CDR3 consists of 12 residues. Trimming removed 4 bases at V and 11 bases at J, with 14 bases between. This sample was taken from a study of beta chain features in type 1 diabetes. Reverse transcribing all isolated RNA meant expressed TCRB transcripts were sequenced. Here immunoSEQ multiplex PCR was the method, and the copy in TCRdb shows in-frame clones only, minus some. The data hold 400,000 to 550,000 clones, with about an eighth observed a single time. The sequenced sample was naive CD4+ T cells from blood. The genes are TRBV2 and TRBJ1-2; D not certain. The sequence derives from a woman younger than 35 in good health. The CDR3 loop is CASSADGRRYTF. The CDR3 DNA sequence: TGTGCCAGCAGTGCGGACGGTCGGCGGTACACCTTC.